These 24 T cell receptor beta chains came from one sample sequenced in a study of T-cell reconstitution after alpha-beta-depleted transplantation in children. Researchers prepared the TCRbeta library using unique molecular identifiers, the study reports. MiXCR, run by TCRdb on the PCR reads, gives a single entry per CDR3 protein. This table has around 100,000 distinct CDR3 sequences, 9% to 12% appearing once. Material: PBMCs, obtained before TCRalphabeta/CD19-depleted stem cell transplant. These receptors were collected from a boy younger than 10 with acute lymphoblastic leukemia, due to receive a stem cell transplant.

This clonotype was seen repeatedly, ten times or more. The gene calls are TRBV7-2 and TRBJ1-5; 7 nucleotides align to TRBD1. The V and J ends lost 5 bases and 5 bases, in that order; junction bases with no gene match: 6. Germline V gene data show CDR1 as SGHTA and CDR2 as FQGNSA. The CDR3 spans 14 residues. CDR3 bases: TGTGCCAGCAGCGTCCAGGGGGACTATCAGCCCCAGCATTTT. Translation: CASSVQGDYQPQHF.

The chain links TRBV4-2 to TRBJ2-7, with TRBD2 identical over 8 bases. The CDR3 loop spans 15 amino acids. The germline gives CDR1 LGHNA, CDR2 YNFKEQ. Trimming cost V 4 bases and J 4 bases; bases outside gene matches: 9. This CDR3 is CASSPVREGNYEQYF. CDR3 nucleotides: TGTGCCAGCAGCCCCGTCCGGGAGGGAAATTACGAGCAGTACTTC.

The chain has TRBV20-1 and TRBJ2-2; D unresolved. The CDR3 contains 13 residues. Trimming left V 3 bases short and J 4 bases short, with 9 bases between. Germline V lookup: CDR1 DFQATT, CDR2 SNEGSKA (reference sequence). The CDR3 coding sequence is TGCAGTGCTAGCAAGTGGGGCACCGGGGAGCTGTTTTTT. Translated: CSASKWGTGELFF.

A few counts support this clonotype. CDR3 DNA sequence: TGTGCCAGCAGCTTAGCCGGGACTAGCAATGAGCAGTTCTTC. Translation: CASSLAGTSNEQFF. V is TRBV7-9 and J is TRBJ2-1; 8 bases are a match to TRBD2. The CDR3 contains 14 residues. V dropped 0 bases and J dropped 6; count of bases not matched to a gene: 1. From germline, CDR1 is SEHNR and CDR2 FQNEAQ (reference sequence).

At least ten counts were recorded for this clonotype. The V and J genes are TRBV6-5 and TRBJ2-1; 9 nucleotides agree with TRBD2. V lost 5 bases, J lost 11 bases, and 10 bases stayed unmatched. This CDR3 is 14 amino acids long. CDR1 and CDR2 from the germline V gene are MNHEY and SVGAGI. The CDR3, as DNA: TGTGCCAGCAGTCGTCCGACTAGCGGAGGGCAGCAGTTCTTC. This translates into CASSRPTSGGQQFF.

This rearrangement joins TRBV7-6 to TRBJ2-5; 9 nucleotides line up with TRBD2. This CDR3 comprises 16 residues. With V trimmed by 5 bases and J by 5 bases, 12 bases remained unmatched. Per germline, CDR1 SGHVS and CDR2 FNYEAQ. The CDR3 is CASSPNPGLAYETQYF. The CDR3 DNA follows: TGTGCCAGCAGCCCAAACCCGGGACTAGCATACGAGACCCAGTACTTC.

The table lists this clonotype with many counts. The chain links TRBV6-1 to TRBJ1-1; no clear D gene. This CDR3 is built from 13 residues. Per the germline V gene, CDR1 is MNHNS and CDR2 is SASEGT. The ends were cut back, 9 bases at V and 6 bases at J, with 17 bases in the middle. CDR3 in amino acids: CASRVTFLAEAFF. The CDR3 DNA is TGTGCCAGTCGAGTGACTTTTCTCGCTGAAGCTTTCTTT.

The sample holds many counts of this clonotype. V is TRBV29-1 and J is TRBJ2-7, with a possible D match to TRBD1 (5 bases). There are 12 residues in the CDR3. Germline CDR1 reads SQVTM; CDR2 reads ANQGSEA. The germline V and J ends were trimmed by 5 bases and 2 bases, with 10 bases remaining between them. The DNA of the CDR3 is TGCAGCGTTTTAACAGGACCCTACGAGCAGTACTTC. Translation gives CSVLTGPYEQYF.

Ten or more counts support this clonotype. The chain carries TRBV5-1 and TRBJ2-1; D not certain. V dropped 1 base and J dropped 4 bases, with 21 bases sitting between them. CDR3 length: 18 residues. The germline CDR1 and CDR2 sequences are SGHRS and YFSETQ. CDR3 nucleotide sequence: TGCGCCAGCAGCTTGTGGGGTGAGCGTAGCACCCTTTACAATGAGCAGTTCTTC. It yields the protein CASSLWGERSTLYNEQFF.

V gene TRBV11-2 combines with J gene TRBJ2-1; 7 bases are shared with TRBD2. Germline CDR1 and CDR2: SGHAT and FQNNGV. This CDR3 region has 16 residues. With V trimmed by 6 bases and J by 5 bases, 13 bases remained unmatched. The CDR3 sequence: CASRFSGGSLDNEQFF. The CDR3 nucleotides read TGTGCCAGCAGATTTTCAGGCGGGAGTCTAGACAATGAGCAGTTCTTC.

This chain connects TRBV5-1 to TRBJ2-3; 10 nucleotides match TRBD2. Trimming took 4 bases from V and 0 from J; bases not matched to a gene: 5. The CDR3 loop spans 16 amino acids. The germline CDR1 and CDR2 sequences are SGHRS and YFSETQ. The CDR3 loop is CASSPRTSGSTDTQYF. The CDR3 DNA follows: TGCGCCAGCAGCCCAAGGACTAGCGGTAGCACAGATACGCAGTATTTT.

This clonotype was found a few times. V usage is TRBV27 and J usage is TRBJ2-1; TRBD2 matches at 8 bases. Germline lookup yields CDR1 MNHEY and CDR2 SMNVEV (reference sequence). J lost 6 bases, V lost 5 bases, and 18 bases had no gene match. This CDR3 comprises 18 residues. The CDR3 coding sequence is TGTGCCAGCAGTCGGGTGCCGGTCCCAGGACTAGCCGGCAATGAGCAGTTCTTC. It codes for CASSRVPVPGLAGNEQFF.

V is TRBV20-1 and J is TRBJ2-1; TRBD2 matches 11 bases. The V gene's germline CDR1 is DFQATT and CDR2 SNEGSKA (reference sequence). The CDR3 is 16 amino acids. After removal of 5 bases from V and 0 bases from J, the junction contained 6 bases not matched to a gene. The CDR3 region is CSAPGLAASSYNEQFF. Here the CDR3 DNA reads TGCAGTGCTCCGGGACTAGCGGCTAGCTCCTACAATGAGCAGTTCTTC.

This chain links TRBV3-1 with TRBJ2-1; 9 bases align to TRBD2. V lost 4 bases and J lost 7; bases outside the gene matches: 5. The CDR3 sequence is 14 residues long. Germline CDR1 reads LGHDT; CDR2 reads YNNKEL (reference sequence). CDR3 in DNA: TGTGCCAGCAGCCCGAGCACTAGCGGGAATGAGCAGTTCTTC. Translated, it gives CASSPSTSGNEQFF.

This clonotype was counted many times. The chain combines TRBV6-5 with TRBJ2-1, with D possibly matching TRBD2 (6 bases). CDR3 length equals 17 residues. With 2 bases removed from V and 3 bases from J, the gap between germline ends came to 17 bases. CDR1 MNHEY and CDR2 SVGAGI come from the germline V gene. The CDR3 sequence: CASSYGTAPSYYNEQFF. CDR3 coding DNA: TGTGCCAGCAGTTACGGGACTGCCCCTTCCTACTACAATGAGCAGTTCTTC.

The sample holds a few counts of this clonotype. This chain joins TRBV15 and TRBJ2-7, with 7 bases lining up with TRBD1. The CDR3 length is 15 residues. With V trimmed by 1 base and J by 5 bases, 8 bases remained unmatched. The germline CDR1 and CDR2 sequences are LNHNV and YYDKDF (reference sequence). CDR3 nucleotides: TGTGCCACCAGCAGAGCCGACAGGGCGAGCGACGAGCAGTACTTC. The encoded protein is CATSRADRASDEQYF.

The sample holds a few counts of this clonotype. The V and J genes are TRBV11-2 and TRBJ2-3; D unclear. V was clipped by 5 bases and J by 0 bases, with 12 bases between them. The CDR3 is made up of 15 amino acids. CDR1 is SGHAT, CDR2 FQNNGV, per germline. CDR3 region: CASSLDISSTDTQYF. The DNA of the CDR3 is TGTGCCAGCAGCCTTGACATTTCTAGCACAGATACGCAGTATTTT.

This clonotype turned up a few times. CDR3 nucleotides: TGCGCCAGCAGCTCAGGGAGGGAGGACACAGATACGCAGTATTTT. It encodes CASSSGREDTDTQYF. The chain recombines TRBV5-1 with TRBJ2-3; 7 nucleotides match TRBD2. V dropped 3 bases and J dropped 2; count of bases not matched to a gene: 6. This CDR3 region has 15 residues. CDR1 and CDR2 from the germline V gene are SGHRS and YFSETQ. The variable domain in full, with the rest retrieved from reference TRBV5-1 and TRBJ2-3, is KAGVTQTPRYLIKTRGQQVTLSCSPISGHRSVSWYQQTPGQGLQFLFEYFSETQRNKGNFPGRFSGRQFSNSRSEMNVSTLELGDSALYLCASSSGREDTDTQYFGPGTRLTVL.

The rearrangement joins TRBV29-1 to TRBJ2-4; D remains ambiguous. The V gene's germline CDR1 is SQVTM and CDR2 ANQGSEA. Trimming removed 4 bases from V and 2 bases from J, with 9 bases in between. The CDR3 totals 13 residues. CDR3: CSVGGRPKNIQYF. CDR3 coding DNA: TGCAGCGTTGGTGGGCGCCCCAAAAACATTCAGTACTTC.

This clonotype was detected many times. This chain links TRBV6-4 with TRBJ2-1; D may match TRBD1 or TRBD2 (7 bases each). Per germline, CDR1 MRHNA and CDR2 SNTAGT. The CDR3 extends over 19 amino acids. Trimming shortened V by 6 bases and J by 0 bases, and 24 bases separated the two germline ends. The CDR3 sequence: CASRTWGGGGSSSYNEQFF. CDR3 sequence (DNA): TGTGCCAGCAGGACCTGGGGAGGGGGCGGGAGTAGCTCCTACAATGAGCAGTTCTTC.

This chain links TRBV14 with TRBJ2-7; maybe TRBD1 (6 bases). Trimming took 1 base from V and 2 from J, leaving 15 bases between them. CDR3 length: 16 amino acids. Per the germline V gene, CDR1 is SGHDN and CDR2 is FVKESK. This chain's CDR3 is CASSQVSGQGAYEQYF. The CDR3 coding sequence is TGTGCCAGCAGCCAAGTCTCGGGACAAGGGGCCTACGAGCAGTACTTC.

CDR3: CASGETGTSGTQGILETQYF. The DNA of the CDR3 is TGTGCCAGCGGGGAGACCGGGACTAGCGGAACCCAGGGGATATTAGAGACCCAGTACTTC. V is TRBV11-2 and J is TRBJ2-5; 11 bases align to TRBD2. V shed 8 bases and J 4 bases; nucleotides not matched to a gene: 24. The germline gives CDR1 SGHAT, CDR2 FQNNGV. The CDR3 loop spans 20 amino acids.

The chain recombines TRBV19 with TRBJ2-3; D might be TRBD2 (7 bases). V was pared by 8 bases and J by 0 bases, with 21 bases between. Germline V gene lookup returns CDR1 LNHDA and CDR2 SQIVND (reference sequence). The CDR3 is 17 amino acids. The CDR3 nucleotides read TGTGCCAGTGGACACAACGGGGGGCGTACTAGCACAGATACGCAGTATTTT. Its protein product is CASGHNGGRTSTDTQYF.

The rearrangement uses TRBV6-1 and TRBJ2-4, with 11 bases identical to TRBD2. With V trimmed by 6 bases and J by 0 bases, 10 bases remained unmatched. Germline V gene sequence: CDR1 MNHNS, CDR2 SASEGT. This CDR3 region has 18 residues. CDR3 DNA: TGTGCCAGCAGGGGACTAGCGGCCTTTGTTCTAGCCAAAAACATTCAGTACTTC. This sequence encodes CASRGLAAFVLAKNIQYF.